Presented here are 27 T cell receptor delta chains from one specimen sequenced in a study of γδ T cells in repeated Plasmodium falciparum infection. Flow sorting of PBMC yielded separate Vgamma9/Vdelta2+ and Vdelta2-negative gammadelta T cell populations for bulk repertoire analysis. TCRdb called clones anew from the multiplex PCR reads with CATT. The table has roughly 90,000 delta-chain clones, approximately 1% seen once. Sequencing used gamma-delta T cells from blood. Receptors originate from a pool of human donors (malaria-infected and uninfected, not separated).

This clone has only a few counts. TCRdb's listed protein matches a much larger clone and diverges from this DNA's translation at residue 13, likely through a read error; the protein shown comes from the DNA. The chain carries TRDV1 and TRDJ1, with D perhaps matching TRDD3 (7 bases). TCRdb leaves out the J gene; it was filled in here by matching the DNA to germline. This CDR3 comprises 18 residues. Germline V gene data show CDR1 as TSWWSYY and CDR2 as QGS. Trimming pared 4 bases from V and 8 bases from J, leaving 29 bases between. The CDR3 DNA reads TGTGCTCTTGGGGTTTTCCTAAAAGGGATACAAACGGAGCACAAACTCATCTTT. Translating it yields CALGVFLKGIQTEHKLIF.

On this clone itself: A read error likely explains this, since a far larger clone differs by one base. The chain employs TRDV1 and TRDJ1; 7 bases align to TRDD2. TCRdb lists no J gene, so it was determined here by aligning the DNA to germline. The CDR3 runs 18 residues. Unmatched junction bases numbered 17, after V lost 4 bases and J lost 3 bases. From germline, CDR1 is TSWWSYY and CDR2 QGS. The CDR3 protein is CALGVKFLRSELPDKLIF. In nucleotides, the CDR3 is TGTGCTCTTGGGGTAAAATTCCTACGCTCGGAGCTTCCCGATAAACTCATCTTT.

This clone has more than one count but fewer than ten. This DNA's translation and the protein TCRdb lists, from a much larger clone, do not match at residue 6, likely due to a read error; the protein shown is translated from the DNA. Written as DNA, the CDR3 is TGTGCTCTTGGGCCTCACCCCTCTATTCCTACTCCGGAGCAAAGGGGGATACGGGGGCCCGATAAACTCATCTTT. Translating it yields CALGPHPSIPTPEQRGIRGPDKLIF. V and J are TRDV1 and TRDJ1, with 10 positions matching TRDD3. No J gene was available from TCRdb, and it was assigned here by a germline match of the DNA. CDR3 size: 25 residues. The germline gives CDR1 TSWWSYY, CDR2 QGS. V was pared by 5 bases and J by 3 bases, with 36 bases of the junction left unmatched.

This clone was found a few times. The protein in TCRdb stems from a much larger clone and differs at residues 6 and 10 from this DNA's translation, likely a read error; here the protein is translated from the DNA. The chain has TRDV1 and TRDJ1, with D possibly TRDD2 on 5 matching bases. Looked up from germline, CDR1 is TSWWSYY and CDR2 is QGS. This CDR3 comprises 19 residues. Trimming removed 2 bases at V and 2 bases at J, with 24 bases between. In DNA, the CDR3 is TGTGCTCTTGGGGAAGCGGGGCCCCCGCTCGTCCTTCAAACCGATAAACTCATCTTT. It is translated as CALGEAGPPLVLQTDKLIF.

As for this clone: The translation of this DNA and the TCRdb protein of a much larger clone differ at residue 6, probably owing to a read error; the protein shown here is translated from the DNA. The chain joins TRDV2 to TRDJ1; D could derive from TRDD2 or TRDD3 (8 bases each). The J gene, not given by TCRdb, was assigned here from a germline match of the nucleotide sequence. The germline V gene encodes CDR1 GEAIGNYY and CDR2 EKD. V lost 2 bases, J lost 4 bases, and 19 bases lay in between. The CDR3 consists of 16 residues. CDR3 amino acids: CACDSFLLGGYDKLIF. The CDR3 region has the DNA TGTGCCTGTGACAGCTTCCTACTGGGGGGGTACGATAAACTCATCTTT.

This clone was seen more than once but under ten times. The protein in TCRdb stems from a much larger clone and differs at residue 13 from this DNA's translation, likely a read error; here the protein is translated from the DNA. The chain uses TRDV1 and TRDJ1; 9 bases are a match to TRDD2. No J segment appears in TCRdb, so it was assigned here by matching the sequence to germline. CDR3 length: 19 amino acids. Trimming took 6 bases from V and 1 from J; bases not matched to a gene: 18. The V gene's germline CDR1 is TSWWSYY and CDR2 QGS. The CDR3 loop reads CALGVSLPTAGDGTDKLIF. CDR3 DNA: TGTGCTCTTGGCGTCTCCCTTCCTACTGCTGGGGATGGCACCGATAAACTCATCTTT.

This clone was observed a handful of times. TCRdb assigns this DNA the protein of a much larger clone, which departs from its translation at residue 7; this likely reflects a read error, and the protein shown comes from translating the DNA. The rearrangement joins TRDV2 to TRDJ2; D is undetermined. Since TCRdb gives no J gene, matching the DNA to germline was used here to assign it. The CDR3 consists of 18 residues. Trimming took off 1 base at V and 4 bases at J, with 21 bases between the two ends. Germline V gives CDR1 GEAIGNYY, CDR2 EKD. For the CDR3, the DNA is TGTGCCTGTGACACGGTGAGGGACCCGCCGAATAAGACAGCACAACTCTTCTTT. Encoded protein: CACDTVRDPPNKTAQLFF.

This clone has at least ten counts. The translation of this DNA and the TCRdb protein of a much larger clone differ at residue 14, probably owing to a read error; the protein shown here is translated from the DNA. This sequence joins TRDV2 and TRDJ3, with 7 bases matching TRDD3. CDR1 is GEAIGNYY, CDR2 EKD, per germline. The CDR3 spans 21 residues. V dropped 2 bases and J dropped 5; count of bases not matched to a gene: 20. For the CDR3, the DNA is TGTGCCTGTGACAAGAGGAGCTGGGGGTTCCTTAAGACCCGGGACACCCGACAGATGTTTTTC. It translates to CACDKRSWGFLKTRDTRQMFF.

This clone was observed a handful of times. The protein TCRdb lists belongs to a much larger clone and differs from this DNA's translation at residue 10, which points to a read error; the protein shown is made from the DNA. Distinct nucleotide sequences in the sample also encode this CDR3. No call exists for the J gene, whereas the V gene is TRDV2. This CDR3 spans 13 amino acids. Germline loops: CDR1 GEAIGNYY, CDR2 EKD. The CDR3 reads CACDVRRVPDLIF. Written as DNA, the CDR3 is TGTGCCTGTGACGTCCGACGGGTCCCCGACCTCATCTTT.

This clone was seen repeatedly, ten times or more. It differs at one base from a far larger clone, so likely a read error. Other DNA sequences within the sample encode an identical CDR3. The V and J genes are TRDV2 and TRDJ1, with TRDD3 matching 9 bases. V lost 4 bases, J lost 0 bases, and 14 bases stayed unmatched. This CDR3 is 18 amino acids long. From germline, CDR1 is GEAIGNYY and CDR2 EKD. The CDR3 nucleotides read TGTGCCTGTGAGAAACTGGGGGAATCTGCGACCCACACCGATAAACTCATCTTT. The encoded protein is CACEKLGESATHTDKLIF.

There are a few counts of this clone. The protein TCRdb lists belongs to a much larger clone and differs from this DNA's translation at residue 10, which points to a read error; the protein shown is made from the DNA. The chain couples TRDV2 to TRDJ1, with TRDD3 as a possible D gene (5 bases). TCRdb supplies no J gene; here it was assigned by aligning the nucleotide sequence to germline. From germline, CDR1 is GEAIGNYY and CDR2 EKD. V lost 0 bases and J lost 5, with 18 bases in between. The CDR3 loop spans 16 amino acids. The CDR3 DNA sequence: TGTGCCTGTGACACCGTCGACGGGGGTAAGGCGGATAAACTCATCTTT. Translating gives CACDTVDGGKADKLIF.

This clone has just a few counts. TCRdb lists the protein of a much larger clone for this DNA, which differs at residue 18, so this is likely a read error; the protein given here is translated from the DNA itself. The chain's CDR3 is CALGELKPNPKGPAQYTGKLIF. DNA for the CDR3: TGTGCTCTTGGGGAACTCAAACCAAACCCGAAGGGACCCGCACAGTACACCGGTAAACTCATCTTT. The chain links TRDV1 to TRDJ1, with D unclear. This CDR3 is built from 22 residues. From germline, CDR1 is TSWWSYY and CDR2 QGS.

This clone was recorded a few times. A far larger clone is off by one base, so a read error is likely. The same CDR3 can be traced to other DNA sequences in this sample. Here the V gene is TRDV2, but the J gene went uncalled; the table's TRDD3 call for D was not verified on the DNA. The CDR3 extends over 17 amino acids. Per the germline V gene, CDR1 is GEAIGNYY and CDR2 is EKD. The CDR3 nucleotides read TGTGCCTGTGACCCCGTACTGGGGGATACGCTACGGGGTCGGCTCATCTTT. Residues: CACDPVLGDTLRGRLIF.

A word on this clone: It is likely a read error: a sequence one base away is far more abundant. Other DNA sequences within the sample encode an identical CDR3. The CDR3 coding sequence is TGTGCCTGTGACCCCTTACTGGGGGATACGCGAGACACCGATAAACTCATCTTC. Translation gives CACDPLLGDTRDTDKLIF. The J gene went uncalled, whereas the V gene is TRDV2; TRDD3, as called in the table, went unchecked against the DNA. The CDR3 runs 18 residues. Germline V gene lookup returns CDR1 GEAIGNYY and CDR2 EKD.

Concerning this clone itself: A far bigger clonotype differs at one base, so this is likely a read error. The sample holds other DNA sequences that translate to the same CDR3. This chain connects TRDV1 to TRDJ1; 7 nucleotides match TRDD3. Here the J gene was assigned by germline matching of the DNA, as TCRdb has none. This CDR3 contains 16 residues. Germline V lookup: CDR1 TSWWSYY, CDR2 QGS. The CDR3 sequence: CALGEEADTCTDKLIF. The DNA for the CDR3 is TGTGCTCTTGGGGAAGAGGCGGATACGTGCACCGACAAACTCATCTTT.

The table lists this clone with many counts. This chain links TRDV1 with TRDJ1, with 9 bases aligning to TRDD3. Germline lookup yields CDR1 TSWWSYY and CDR2 QGS. The CDR3 is 27 residues long. Losses at the gene ends were 2 bases for V and 0 bases for J; bases not matched to a gene: 37. The CDR3 loop is CALGEYIIIPSFCTGGPKGLYTDKLIF. CDR3 coding DNA: TGTGCTCTTGGGGAATATATAATTATTCCTTCCTTCTGTACTGGGGGACCTAAGGGACTGTACACCGATAAACTCATCTTT.

This clone was seen more than once but under ten times. The protein given by TCRdb reflects a much larger clone and differs at residue 4 from this DNA's translation, likely from a read error; the protein shown is the DNA's translation. The chain combines TRDV2 with TRDJ1; 8 nucleotides agree with TRDD3. TCRdb does not report a J gene; here it was assigned by matching the DNA to germline references. Germline-derived CDR1 and CDR2 are GEAIGNYY and EKD. The CDR3 is 18 residues long. For the CDR3, the DNA is TGTGCCTGTGGCACCGTGGGGGATGGGGCCCCACGAACCGATAAACTCATCTTT. Residues: CACGTVGDGAPRTDKLIF.

Turning to this clone: TCRdb lists the protein of a much larger clone for this DNA, which differs at residue 16, so this is likely a read error; the protein given here is translated from the DNA itself. There is no J gene call, but TRDV2 is given as the V gene; TRDD3, the table's D call, was not compared with the DNA. Germline values: CDR1 GEAIGNYY, CDR2 EKD. CDR3 length: 18 residues. CDR3 sequence reads: CACDTLTGGLSYTDKFIF. In DNA form, the CDR3 reads TGTGCCTGTGACACCCTAACTGGGGGATTGTCCTACACCGATAAATTCATCTTT.

The table lists this clone with many counts. One base separates it from a far larger clone, so it is likely a read error. The same CDR3 arises from other DNA sequences in this sample as well. CDR3 nucleotide sequence: TGTGCCTGTGACCCGATACGGAGAAGAGCACAACTCTTCTTT. Its protein is CACDPIRRRAQLFF. The rearrangement links TRDV2 to TRDJ2, with D perhaps TRDD3 (6 bases). No J segment appears in TCRdb, so it was assigned here by matching the sequence to germline. With 3 bases removed from V and 7 bases from J, the gap between germline ends came to 14 bases. Germline V gene lookup returns CDR1 GEAIGNYY and CDR2 EKD. The CDR3 sequence is 14 residues long.

This clone was detected many times. V and J are TRDV1 and TRDJ1; 7 bases match TRDD2. V lost 3 bases, J lost 7 bases, and 29 bases stayed unmatched. The CDR3 covers 21 residues. Germline V gives CDR1 TSWWSYY, CDR2 QGS. CDR3 sequence (DNA): TGTGCTCTTGGGGAGCCCCGGCTCTTCCTAGGGGGCTATCCCAGACGTACTAAACTCATCTTT. This gives the protein CALGEPRLFLGGYPRRTKLIF.

This clone was found a few times. The TCRdb protein, from a much larger clone, departs from this DNA's translation at residue 9, likely by read error; the protein shown derives from the DNA. The V call is TRDV2, the J call TRDJ1; a weak D match, TRDD3 (6 bases). Here the J gene came from matching the DNA to germline, since TCRdb omits it. The germline V and J ends were trimmed by 0 bases and 1 base, with 20 bases remaining between them. Germline-derived CDR1 and CDR2 are GEAIGNYY and EKD. This CDR3 has 18 amino acids. As DNA, the CDR3 is TGTGCCTGTGACACCGTATGGGGGGTACCGAGCCGCACCGATAAACTCATCTTT. As protein: CACDTVWGVPSRTDKLIF.

In its sample, this clone was seen a few times. The mismatch at residue 7 between this DNA's translation and the TCRdb protein of a much larger clone likely reflects a read error; the protein shown is translated from the DNA. The chain is built from TRDV2 and TRDJ1, with D perhaps being TRDD2 or TRDD3 (5 bases each). TCRdb records no J gene; here it was assigned by comparing the DNA to germline. Germline V gene lookup returns CDR1 GEAIGNYY and CDR2 EKD. There are 20 residues in the CDR3. V was trimmed by 2 bases and J by 1 base, leaving 28 bases between them. CDR3 sequence (DNA): TGTGCCTGTGACAAGGCCTCCCTACCAACGGGGGTTCGGGGCACCGATAAACTCATCTTT. It translates to CACDKASLPTGVRGTDKLIF.

In regard to this clone: A read error likely explains this, since a far larger clone differs by one base. At the DNA level, this CDR3 is encoded by other sequences in the same sample as well. No J gene was named, though the V gene is TRDV2; the D segment call TRDD3 is taken from the table without a DNA check. The CDR3 has 16 amino acids. Germline lookup yields CDR1 GEAIGNYY and CDR2 EKD. The chain's CDR3 is CACDTGSAWDTRQMFF. CDR3 bases: TGTGCCTGTGACACGGGATCGGCCTGGGACACCCGACAAATGTTTTTC.

A few counts support this clone. This DNA's translation differs at residue 12 from TCRdb's protein, which comes from a much larger clone; a read error is likely, and the protein shown is translated from the DNA. This chain joins TRDV2 and TRDJ1; TRDD2 or TRDD3 may be the D gene (5 bases each). As TCRdb names no J gene, one was assigned here on the basis of a DNA match to germline. The CDR3 has 17 residues. Germline V CDR1 and CDR2: GEAIGNYY, EKD. Trimming took off 3 bases at V and 4 bases at J, with 23 bases between the two ends. DNA for the CDR3: TGTGCCTGTGACCCTGTCTTATGGGGAACCTACATCGATAAACTCATCTTT. This gives the protein CACDPVLWGTYIDKLIF.

The table lists this clone with a few counts. TCRdb's protein, taken from a much larger clone, differs from this DNA's translation at residue 4, likely owing to a read error; the protein displayed comes from the DNA. The rearrangement joins TRAV38-2/DV8 to TRDJ1; 8 positions match TRDD3. No J gene was available from TCRdb, and it was assigned here by a germline match of the DNA. With V trimmed by 7 bases and J by 0 bases, 8 bases remained unmatched. Germline loops: CDR1 TSESDYY, CDR2 QEAYKQQN. CDR3 length: 15 residues. CDR3 amino acids: CAYGAGGPYTDKLIF. CDR3 sequence (DNA): TGTGCTTATGGTGCTGGGGGACCGTACACCGATAAACTCATCTTT.

A few counts support this clone. A read error likely explains this, since a far larger clone differs by one base. Other DNA variants within this sample encode the same CDR3. The chain carries TRAV38-2/DV8 and TRDJ1; 13 bases line up with TRDD3. TCRdb gives no J gene; it was assigned here by matching the DNA to germline. With 2 bases clipped from V and 3 bases from J, the junction kept 22 bases outside the gene matches. The CDR3 is made up of 22 amino acids. The germline gives CDR1 TSESDYY, CDR2 QEAYKQQN. The CDR3 is CAYRRFFAFPPSTGGYADKLIF. Here the CDR3 DNA reads TGTGCTTATAGGAGATTCTTTGCCTTCCCCCCTAGTACTGGGGGATACGCCGATAAACTCATCTTT.

In regard to this clone: The protein TCRdb lists belongs to a much larger clone and differs from this DNA's translation at residue 16, which points to a read error; the protein shown is made from the DNA. V usage is TRDV2 and J usage is TRDJ1, with 7 bases lining up with TRDD3. TCRdb supplies no J gene; here it was assigned by aligning the nucleotide sequence to germline. The CDR3 sequence is 22 residues long. Germline V CDR1 and CDR2: GEAIGNYY, EKD. The V and J ends lost 3 bases and 0 bases, in that order; junction bases with no gene match: 27. The CDR3 nucleotides read TGTGCCTGTGACGCGCTAGGAGATCGGGATACTATTCTCGCTTTGCACACCGATAAACTCATCTTT. This codes for CACDALGDRDTILALHTDKLIF.